The present T cell receptor (beta chain) was sequenced within a study of graft-versus-host responses after intestinal transplantation. From the graft tissue, intraepithelial and lamina propria lymphocytes were released through processing. Overall study findings and caveats: Detected in recipient marrow were GvH clones, some of which were first observed in ileum or blood.

Clones were read by immunoSEQ multiplex PCR, and TCRdb kept only the in-frame ones, dropping some. The sample consists of about 20,000 clones, around 78% of them appearing once. This clone has only a few counts. What it binds is unknown. The V end lost 1 base, the J end lost 4 bases, and 10 bases lay between the germline ends. Germline CDR1 is SGHTA and CDR2 is FQGNSA. The CDR3 covers 14 residues. The chain couples TRBV7-2 to TRBJ1-1; perhaps TRBD1 as D (5 bases). The TCR originated in a human patient who received an intestinal transplant, so some T cells may come from the graft donor. This specimen was ileum tissue, taken 12 days after intestinal transplant. CDR3 in amino acids: CASSLDRRGTEAFF. DNA of the CDR3: TGTGCCAGCAGCTTAGACAGGCGGGGCACTGAAGCTTTCTTT.